This T cell receptor (beta chain) comes out of a study of T-cell reconstitution after alpha-beta-depleted transplantation in children (dated by TCRdb to the mid-2010s). For the study in its entirety: Using TCR repertoire profiling, the study quantitatively followed how T-cell immune reconstitution unfolded in children after TCRalphabeta/CD19-depleted allogeneic hematopoietic cell transplantation.

The sample's treatment or condition label is to be understood as: allogeneic hematopoietic cell transplantation with graft depleted of TCRalphabeta T cells and CD19 B cells. Transplant recipients were children who received TCRalphabeta/CD19-depleted allogeneic hematopoietic cell grafts. What the authors observed across the whole study: In some patients, the high TCRbeta diversity seen at day 60 was put down to recipient T cells and intrathymic progenitors that had survived conditioning. Hyperexpanded clone frequencies declined over subsequent months; after one year, T-cell counts and TCRbeta diversity were mostly attributed to newly produced T cells. The apparently early alphabetaT-cell count recovery about two months after transplant was reportedly dependent on only several hundred rapidly expanded clones derived from non-depleted graft cells.

Library generation was performed with PCR. The reads were generated on an Illumina HiSeq 2500. Molecular barcoding was employed in the preparation of TCR libraries, with unique molecular identifiers being used to normalize TCRbeta repertoire quantification. TCRdb reprocessed the public reads (quality trimming at Q25 with fastp, clone calling with MiXCR) and kept in-frame beta chains. Rows are combined by CDR3 protein, so each entry shows the most common genes and DNA. This sample lists a few hundred thousand distinct CDR3 sequences; about 24% were detected once. The biggest ten clones account for 4.8% of the sample. This clonotype has just a few counts. Its antigen is not yet known. Base qualities are not provided; no much larger clone lies one nucleotide away. As encoded in the germline V gene (reference sequence), CDR1 is DFQATT while CDR2 is SNEGSKA. V sheds 3 bases and J sheds 0 bases, leaving 15 bases between their ends. The CDR3, cysteine through phenylalanine, is 16 amino acids long. The read is trimmed to its CDR3 DNA, 48 bases read in frame from base 1.

The sequence is built from TRBV20-1 and TRBJ2-1; the D gene cannot be resolved reliably. The sample here was PBMCs, mostly from graft donor cells, taken 360 days after TCRalphabeta/CD19-depleted stem cell transplant. This TCR was recovered from a female patient under 10 years old who had a stem cell transplant for congenital amegakaryocytic thrombocytopenia, so the T cells may come from the graft donor. The CDR3 sequence is CSARASFESSYNEQFF. The nucleotide sequence is given as TGCAGTGCTAGGGCTAGTTTCGAAAGCTCCTACAATGAGCAGTTCTTC.